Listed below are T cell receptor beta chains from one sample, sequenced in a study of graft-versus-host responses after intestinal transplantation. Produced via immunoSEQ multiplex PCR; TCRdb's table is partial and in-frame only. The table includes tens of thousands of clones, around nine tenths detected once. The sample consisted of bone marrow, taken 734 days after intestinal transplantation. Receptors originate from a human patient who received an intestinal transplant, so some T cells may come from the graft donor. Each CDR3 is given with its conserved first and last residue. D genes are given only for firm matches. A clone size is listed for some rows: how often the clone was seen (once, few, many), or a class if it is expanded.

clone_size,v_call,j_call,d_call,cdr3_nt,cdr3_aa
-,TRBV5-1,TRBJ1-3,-,TGCGCCAGCAGCTTCGGGGGCCCCTCTGGAAACACCATATATTTT,CASSFGGPSGNTIYF
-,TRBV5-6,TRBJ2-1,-,TGTGCCAGCAGCTCCCTTAGCGCAGAGCAGTTCTTC,CASSSLSAEQFF
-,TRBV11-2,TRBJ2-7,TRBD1,TGTGCCAGCAGCCAGACACAGGGGGACTACGAGCAGTACTTC,CASSQTQGDYEQYF
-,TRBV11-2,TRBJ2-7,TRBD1,TGTGCCAGCAGCTTAACGACAGGGGCCTACGAGCAGTACTTC,CASSLTTGAYEQYF
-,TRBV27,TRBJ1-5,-,TGTGCCAGCAGTCAGCAGGGTAAAGGGCAGCCCCAGCATTTT,CASSQQGKGQPQHF
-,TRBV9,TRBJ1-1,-,TGTGCCAGCGGGGGAACAGGGAGACACACTGAAGCTTTCTTT,CASGGTGRHTEAFF
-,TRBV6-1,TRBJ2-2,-,TGTGCCAGCAGTGCGCTCTCAGGTGCCGGGGGGCTGTTTTTT,CASSALSGAGGLFF
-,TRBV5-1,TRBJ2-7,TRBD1,TGCGCCAGCAGCCGGGACAGGGTATCCTACGAGCAGTACTTC,CASSRDRVSYEQYF
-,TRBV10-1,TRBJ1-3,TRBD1,TGCGCCAGAACTGCGCGGCCGGGACAGGGGTTTCTAGGTTCTGGAAACACCATATATTTT,CARTARPGQGFLGSGNTIYF
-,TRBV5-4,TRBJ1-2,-,TGTGCCAGCAGCTTGGACAGGGCAAATGGCTACACCTTC,CASSLDRANGYTF
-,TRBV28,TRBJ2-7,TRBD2,TGTGCCAGCAGTTTTGGACTAGCGGGAGATTACGAGCAGTACTTC,CASSFGLAGDYEQYF
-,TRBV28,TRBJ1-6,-,TGTGCCAGCAGTCCTCCTACAGGGAGAGATGCCCCCCTCCACTTT,CASSPPTGRDAPLHF
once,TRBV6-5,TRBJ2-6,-,TGTGCCAGCAGTTACAATCTTGGCTCTGGGGCCAACGTCCTGACTTTC,CASSYNLGSGANVLTF
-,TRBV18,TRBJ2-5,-,TGTGCCAGCTCACCCCCGAGGGGCGTGATCCAAGAGACCCAGTACTTC,CASSPPRGVIQETQYF
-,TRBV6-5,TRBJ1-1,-,TGTGCCAGCAGTTACGGCGGACTAAACACTGAAGCTTTCTTT,CASSYGGLNTEAFF
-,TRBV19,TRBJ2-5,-,TGTGCCAGTAGTACTAGCGACGGAGAGACCCAGTACTTC,CASSTSDGETQYF
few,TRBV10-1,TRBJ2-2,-,TGCGCCAGCAGTGAGTCCCGGCTCGGGGAGCTGTTTTTT,CASSESRLGELFF
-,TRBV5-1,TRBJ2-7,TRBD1,TGCGCCAGCAGCTGGGACAGCACCTACGAGCAGTACTTC,CASSWDSTYEQYF
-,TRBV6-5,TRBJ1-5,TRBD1,TGTGCCAGCAAACGGACAGGGATCAATCAGCCCCAGCATTTT,CASKRTGINQPQHF
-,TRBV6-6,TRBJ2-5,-,TGTGCCAGCAGTTACAGGACAGCCCAAGAGACCCAGTACTTC,CASSYRTAQETQYF
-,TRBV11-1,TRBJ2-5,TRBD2,TGTGCCAGCAGCTCCCCGGGAGGAGGGCAGAAGACCCAGTACTTC,CASSSPGGGQKTQYF
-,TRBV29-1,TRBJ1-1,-,TGCAGCGTTGTTAAGGGGCACACTGAAGCTTTCTTT,CSVVKGHTEAFF
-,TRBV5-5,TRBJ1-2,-,TGTGCCAGCAGCTTGGAGGTGGTCGGCCGGCAGGGTCGTGGCTACACCTTC,CASSLEVVGRQGRGYTF
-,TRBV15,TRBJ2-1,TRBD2,TGTGCCACCAGCAGAGATCGGGGGGGAGAGCAGTTCTTC,CATSRDRGGEQFF
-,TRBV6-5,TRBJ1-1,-,TGTGCCAGCAGTTACTCAGGCCAGAACACTAAAGCTTTCTTT,CASSYSGQNTKAFF
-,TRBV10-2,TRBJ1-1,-,TGCGCCAGCAGTGAGCCCCCAGGGGACGCATTGAACACTGAAGCTTTCTTT,CASSEPPGDALNTEAFF
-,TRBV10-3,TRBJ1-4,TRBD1,TGTGCCATCAGTGAGGACAGGGTGGATGAAAAACTGTTTTTT,CAISEDRVDEKLFF
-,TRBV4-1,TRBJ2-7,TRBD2,TGCGCCAGCAGCCCACCCGAGCGGGGCTACGAGCAGTACTTC,CASSPPERGYEQYF
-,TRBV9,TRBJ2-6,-,TGTGCCAGCAGCGTAACCTCCACGCTCCACTCTGGGGCCAACGTCCTGACTTTC,CASSVTSTLHSGANVLTF
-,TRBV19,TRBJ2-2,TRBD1,TGTGCCAGTAGTACCGGGGACAGGGGTCGCACCGGGGAGCTGTTTTTT,CASSTGDRGRTGELFF
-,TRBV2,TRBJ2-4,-,TGTGCCAGCAGTGATTCCCCCAAAAACATTCAGTACTTC,CASSDSPKNIQYF
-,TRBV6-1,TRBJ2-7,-,TGTGCCAGAATCGAGCCCTACGAGCAGTACTTC,CARIEPYEQYF
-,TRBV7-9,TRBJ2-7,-,TGTGCCAGCAGCCTCCGACAGACACGCTCCTACGAGCAGTACTTC,CASSLRQTRSYEQYF
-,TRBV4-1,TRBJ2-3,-,TGCGCCAGCAGCCAAGTTTTGGACAGTTCCACAGATACGCAGTATTTT,CASSQVLDSSTDTQYF
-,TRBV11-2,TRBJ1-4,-,TGTGCCAGCAGCTTATTTACAGGGTCGGGTGAAAAACTGTTTTTT,CASSLFTGSGEKLFF
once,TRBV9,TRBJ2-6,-,TGTGCCAGCAGCGCCCCCACTGGGGCCAACGTCCTGACTTTC,CASSAPTGANVLTF
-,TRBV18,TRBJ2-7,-,TGTGCCAGCTCACCGGCGCTCAGGGAGTCCTACGAGCAGTACTTC,CASSPALRESYEQYF
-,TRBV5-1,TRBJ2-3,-,TGCGCCAGCAGCTTGCCAACTAATGTGGGAGTCCCAGATACGCAGTATTTT,CASSLPTNVGVPDTQYF
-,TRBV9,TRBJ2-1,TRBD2,TGTGCCAGCAGCGCTCCCCAGGGACTAGCGGGGGGGCCCTACTGGAATGAGCAGTTCTTC,CASSAPQGLAGGPYWNEQFF
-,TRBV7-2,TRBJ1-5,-,TGTGCCAGCAGCTGGGGAGGTCAGCCCCAGCATTTT,CASSWGGQPQHF
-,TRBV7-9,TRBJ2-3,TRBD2,TGTGCCAGCAGCTTAACTAGCGGGGGCACAGATACGCAGTATTTT,CASSLTSGGTDTQYF
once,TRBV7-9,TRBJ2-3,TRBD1,TGTGCCAGCAGCTACGGACAGGGGACAGATACGCAGTATTTT,CASSYGQGTDTQYF
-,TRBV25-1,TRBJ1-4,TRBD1,TGTGCCAGCAGTGATCCTACCGGGACAGGGGGCGAAAAACTGTTTTTT,CASSDPTGTGGEKLFF
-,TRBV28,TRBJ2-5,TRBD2,TGTGCCAGCACGACTAGCGGGAGGGAGACCCAGTACTTC,CASTTSGRETQYF
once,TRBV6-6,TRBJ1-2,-,TGTGCCAGCAGCTCACAGGGATATGGTGGCTACACCTTC,CASSSQGYGGYTF
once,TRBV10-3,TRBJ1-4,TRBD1,TGTGCCATCAGCCGGACGACAGGGAATGAAAAACTGTTTTTT,CAISRTTGNEKLFF
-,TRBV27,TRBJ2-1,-,TGTGCCAGCAGTACTCCGGGACACCCGAGCTCCTACAATGAGCAGTTCTTC,CASSTPGHPSSYNEQFF
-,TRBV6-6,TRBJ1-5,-,TGTGCCAGCAGTCCTCAGACCTCAGGCGATCAGCCCCAGCATTTT,CASSPQTSGDQPQHF
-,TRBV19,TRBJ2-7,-,TGTGCCAGTAGTTTCGGTTACGAGCAGTACTTC,CASSFGYEQYF